A single sample is the source of the 5 T cell receptor beta chains below, sequenced in a study of patients and donors after allogeneic stem cell transplantation. TCRdb processed the RT-PCR reads anew with MiXCR; each CDR3 protein has one entry. The sample yields hundreds of thousands of distinct CDR3 sequences, approximately 16% seen once. Sequenced material: blood, either unsorted or a sorted T cell fraction (not recorded which). These receptors originate from a human donor who was either an allogeneic HSCT recipient or a stem cell or donor lymphocyte infusion donor (not recorded which). It is not recorded whose cells these are; they may come from a transplant donor.

This clonotype has at least ten counts. This chain links TRBV29-1 with TRBJ2-7; unclear D gene. V lost 0 bases and J 0 bases, leaving 15 bases between the germline ends. The CDR3 runs to 16 residues. Per germline, CDR1 SQVTM and CDR2 ANQGSEA. Here the CDR3 DNA reads TGCAGCGTTGAAGAGGTCCGAGACGGCAACTCCTACGAGCAGTACTTC. It encodes CSVEEVRDGNSYEQYF.

There are a few counts of this clonotype. The J gene is TRBJ2-1, the V gene TRBV15; the match to TRBD2 covers 9 bases. CDR3 length: 17 residues. V was clipped by 0 bases and J by 3 bases; unmatched bases: 6. Germline values: CDR1 LNHNV, CDR2 YYDKDF (reference sequence). The CDR3 is CATSRDTAGGHYNEQFF. Here the CDR3 DNA reads TGTGCCACCAGCAGAGATACGGCGGGAGGGCACTACAATGAGCAGTTCTTC.

This clonotype was seen more than once but under ten times. This rearrangement joins TRBV20-1 to TRBJ1-1; 7 positions match TRBD1. There are 17 residues in the CDR3. Germline values: CDR1 DFQATT, CDR2 SNEGSKA (reference sequence). J gave up 5 bases and V 0 bases, and 15 bases lay outside the gene matches. CDR3 region: CSARDHRGRKGLTEAFF. CDR3 coding DNA: TGCAGTGCTAGAGATCATAGGGGGCGAAAAGGATTGACTGAAGCTTTCTTT.

This chain links TRBV6-1 with TRBJ2-3, with D uncertain. This CDR3 is 13 amino acids long. Trimming took off 6 bases at V and 1 base at J, with 8 bases between the two ends. Looked up from germline, CDR1 is MNHNS and CDR2 is SASEGT. CDR3 region: CASSPDRTDTQYF. The CDR3 DNA follows: TGTGCCAGCAGCCCCGACCGCACAGATACGCAGTATTTT.

This chain joins TRBV18 and TRBJ2-2, with D possibly being TRBD2 (5 bases). V was trimmed by 1 base and J by 2 bases, leaving 14 bases between them. This CDR3 spans 17 amino acids. Per germline, CDR1 KGHSH and CDR2 LQKENI. CDR3 in amino acids: CASSPQIRPGNTGELFF. The CDR3 DNA follows: TGTGCCAGCTCACCACAGATTCGCCCGGGAAACACCGGGGAGCTGTTTTTT.